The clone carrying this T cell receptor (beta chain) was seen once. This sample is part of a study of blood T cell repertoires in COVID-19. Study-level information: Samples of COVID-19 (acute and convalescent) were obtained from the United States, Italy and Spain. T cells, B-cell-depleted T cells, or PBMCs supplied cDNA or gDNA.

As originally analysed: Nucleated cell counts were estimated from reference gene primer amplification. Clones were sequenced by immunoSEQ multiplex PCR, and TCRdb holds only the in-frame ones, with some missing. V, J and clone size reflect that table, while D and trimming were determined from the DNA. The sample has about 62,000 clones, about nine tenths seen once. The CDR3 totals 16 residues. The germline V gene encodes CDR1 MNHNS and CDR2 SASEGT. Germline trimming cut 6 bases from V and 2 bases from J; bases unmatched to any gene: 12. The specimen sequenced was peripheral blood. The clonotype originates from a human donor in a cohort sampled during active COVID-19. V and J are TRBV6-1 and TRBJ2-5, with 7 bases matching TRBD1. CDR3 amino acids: CASRETWDSVQETQYF. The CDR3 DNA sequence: TGTGCCAGCAGGGAAACCTGGGACAGCGTACAAGAGACCCAGTACTTC.